Listed below are T cell receptor beta chains from one sample, sequenced in a study of blood T cell repertoires in COVID-19. Sequenced by immunoSEQ multiplex PCR; TCRdb stores in-frame clones only, minus some. The sample has about 190,000 clones; about 81% are singletons. The sample consisted of PBMCs or T cells enriched from blood (not recorded which). The receptors were gathered from a woman under 40 who had recovered from COVID-19. Each CDR3 is given with its conserved first and last residue. A D gene is named only where the DNA matches it firmly. The listing skips clone size in some rows; elsewhere it reads once, few, many or a size class.

abundance: .
d_gene: TRBD2
j_gene: TRBJ2-3
v_gene: TRBV6-4
CDR3nt: TGTGCCAGCAGTGACGCGGGGGGGCCAGATACGCAGTATTTT
CDR3aa: CASSDAGGPDTQYF

abundance: .
d_gene: TRBD1
j_gene: TRBJ1-4
v_gene: TRBV28
CDR3nt: TGTGCCAGCAGTAACCGGGACAGGACCAGAAATGAAAAACTGTTTTTT
CDR3aa: CASSNRDRTRNEKLFF

abundance: .
d_gene: .
j_gene: TRBJ1-6
v_gene: TRBV9
CDR3nt: TGTGCCAGCAGCGTAGTAGCATCGAGCGATTCACCCCTCCACTTT
CDR3aa: CASSVVASSDSPLHF

abundance: .
d_gene: TRBD1
j_gene: TRBJ1-2
v_gene: TRBV4-2
CDR3nt: TGTGCCAGCAGCCAAGAGACAGGGGAATATGGCTACACCTTC
CDR3aa: CASSQETGEYGYTF

abundance: few
d_gene: .
j_gene: TRBJ2-2
v_gene: TRBV19
CDR3nt: TGTGCCAGTAGTATAGATCTTGTCGGGGGGCAGGTAGCCGGGGAGCTGTTTTTT
CDR3aa: CASSIDLVGGQVAGELFF

abundance: .
d_gene: TRBD1
j_gene: TRBJ2-1
v_gene: TRBV28
CDR3nt: TGTGCCAGCACCGGACAGGGGGCAGGTGTAGATGAGCAGTTCTTC
CDR3aa: CASTGQGAGVDEQFF

abundance: .
d_gene: TRBD2
j_gene: TRBJ2-1
v_gene: TRBV7-3
CDR3nt: TGTGCCAGCAGCCCTCTAGCGGTCACTGGTGGTGAGCAGTTCTTC
CDR3aa: CASSPLAVTGGEQFF

abundance: .
d_gene: .
j_gene: TRBJ2-1
v_gene: TRBV9
CDR3nt: TGTGCCAGCCAGGGGAACAATGAGCAGTTCTTC
CDR3aa: CASQGNNEQFF

abundance: once
d_gene: .
j_gene: TRBJ1-4
v_gene: TRBV19
CDR3nt: TGTGCCAGTAGTGCTCGACAGCAAAGAAATGAAAAACTGTTTTTT
CDR3aa: CASSARQQRNEKLFF

abundance: .
d_gene: TRBD1
j_gene: TRBJ1-6
v_gene: TRBV5-6
CDR3nt: TGTGCCAGCAGCGCAATCCGGACAGGGACCGCCTCCTATAATTCACCCCTCCACTTT
CDR3aa: CASSAIRTGTASYNSPLHF

abundance: .
d_gene: .
j_gene: TRBJ1-5
v_gene: TRBV6-4
CDR3nt: TGTGCCAGCAGCGACAGCTTCAATCAGCCCCAGCATTTT
CDR3aa: CASSDSFNQPQHF

abundance: .
d_gene: .
j_gene: TRBJ2-3
v_gene: TRBV28
CDR3nt: TGTGCCAGCAGTTTAATATCGCCAGGGCCCACAGATACGCAGTATTTT
CDR3aa: CASSLISPGPTDTQYF

abundance: .
d_gene: .
j_gene: TRBJ1-6
v_gene: TRBV10-3
CDR3nt: TGTGCCATCAGTTCTGGGGGGGGGAATAATTCACCCCTCCACTTT
CDR3aa: CAISSGGGNNSPLHF

abundance: .
d_gene: TRBD1
j_gene: TRBJ1-4
v_gene: TRBV20-1
CDR3nt: TGCAGTGCTAGTGGGACAGGGGCGGGAAAGGGCGAAAAACTGTTTTTT
CDR3aa: CSASGTGAGKGEKLFF

abundance: once
d_gene: .
j_gene: TRBJ2-1
v_gene: TRBV11-2
CDR3nt: TGTGCCAGCAGCCGGACAGCGGGGACCTACAATGAGCAGTTCTTC
CDR3aa: CASSRTAGTYNEQFF

abundance: .
d_gene: .
j_gene: TRBJ1-5
v_gene: TRBV7-2
CDR3nt: TGTGCCAGCAGCTTAAAAGGGGCGGGAAATCAGCCCCAGCATTTT
CDR3aa: CASSLKGAGNQPQHF

abundance: .
d_gene: TRBD1
j_gene: TRBJ2-2
v_gene: TRBV7-2
CDR3nt: TGTGCCAGCAGCTTAGCGTTCCGAGGGGGCGGGAACACCGGGGAGCTGTTTTTT
CDR3aa: CASSLAFRGGGNTGELFF

abundance: .
d_gene: .
j_gene: TRBJ2-5
v_gene: TRBV5-6
CDR3nt: TGTGCCAGCAGCTTGGCCAGACCGGGAGAAGAGACCCAGTACTTC
CDR3aa: CASSLARPGEETQYF

abundance: .
d_gene: .
j_gene: TRBJ2-1
v_gene: TRBV10-3
CDR3nt: TGTGCCATCAGTGATAGGAGAACCCTTTACAATGAGCAGTTCTTC
CDR3aa: CAISDRRTLYNEQFF

abundance: many
d_gene: TRBD2
j_gene: TRBJ2-1
v_gene: TRBV7-2
CDR3nt: TGTGCCAGCACCCAGGGACTAGCGAAAAACAATGAGCAGTTCTTC
CDR3aa: CASTQGLAKNNEQFF

abundance: .
d_gene: .
j_gene: TRBJ2-1
v_gene: TRBV5-6
CDR3nt: TGTGCCAGCAGCCCCGGAGCAGCTTACAATGAGCAGTTCTTC
CDR3aa: CASSPGAAYNEQFF

abundance: .
d_gene: TRBD2
j_gene: TRBJ2-3
v_gene: TRBV28
CDR3nt: TGTGCCAGCAGTTTAAGGGGGCTAGCGGGGGTGGCAGATACGCAGTATTTT
CDR3aa: CASSLRGLAGVADTQYF

abundance: .
d_gene: .
j_gene: TRBJ1-4
v_gene: TRBV28
CDR3nt: TGTGCCAGCAGTCCATCGGAGGGGAGGTCGACTAATGAAAAACTGTTTTTT
CDR3aa: CASSPSEGRSTNEKLFF

abundance: .
d_gene: .
j_gene: TRBJ1-1
v_gene: TRBV29-1
CDR3nt: TGCAGCGTTGAATACGCATCTAGGACTGAAGCTTTCTTT
CDR3aa: CSVEYASRTEAFF

abundance: .
d_gene: TRBD1
j_gene: TRBJ1-3
v_gene: TRBV25-1
CDR3nt: TGTGCCAGCAGTACGGGACAGGGAATCAACACCATATATTTT
CDR3aa: CASSTGQGINTIYF

abundance: .
d_gene: TRBD1
j_gene: TRBJ1-3
v_gene: TRBV7-9
CDR3nt: TGTGCCAGCAGCGACCGGACAGGGAGGAATTTT
CDR3aa: CASSDRTGRNF

abundance: few
d_gene: TRBD1
j_gene: TRBJ1-4
v_gene: TRBV30
CDR3nt: TGTGCCTTCGGACAGGGGAGGGCAACTAATGAAAAACTGTTTTTT
CDR3aa: CAFGQGRATNEKLFF

abundance: once
d_gene: TRBD1
j_gene: TRBJ1-2
v_gene: TRBV2
CDR3nt: TGTGCCAGCAGTTCACGCCTCGGACAGGGAAACTATGGCTACACCTTC
CDR3aa: CASSSRLGQGNYGYTF

abundance: few
d_gene: TRBD1
j_gene: TRBJ1-6
v_gene: TRBV5-1
CDR3nt: TGCGCCAGCAGCTTCACCCGGGACAGGGGGACCGGGCCGAATTCACCCCTCCACTTT
CDR3aa: CASSFTRDRGTGPNSPLHF

abundance: .
d_gene: .
j_gene: TRBJ2-1
v_gene: TRBV5-1
CDR3nt: TGCGCCAGCAGCGAAAACCCTAGCTCCTACAATGAGCAGTTCTTC
CDR3aa: CASSENPSSYNEQFF

abundance: .
d_gene: .
j_gene: TRBJ1-4
v_gene: TRBV7-9
CDR3nt: TGTGCCAGCAGCTTAGGACAGTTTAATGAAAAACTGTTTTTT
CDR3aa: CASSLGQFNEKLFF